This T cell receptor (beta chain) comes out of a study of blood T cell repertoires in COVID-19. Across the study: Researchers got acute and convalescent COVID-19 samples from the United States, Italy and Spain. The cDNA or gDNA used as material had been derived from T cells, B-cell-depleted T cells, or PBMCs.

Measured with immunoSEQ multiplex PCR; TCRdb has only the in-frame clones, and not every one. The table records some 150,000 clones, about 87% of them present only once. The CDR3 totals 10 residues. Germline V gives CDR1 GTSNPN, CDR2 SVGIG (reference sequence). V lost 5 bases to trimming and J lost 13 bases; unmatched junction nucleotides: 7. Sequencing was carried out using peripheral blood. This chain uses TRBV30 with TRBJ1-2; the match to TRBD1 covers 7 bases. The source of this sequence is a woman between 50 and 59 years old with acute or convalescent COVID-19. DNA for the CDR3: TGTGCCTGGGACATTCAGGGGGGCACCTTC. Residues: CAWDIQGGTF.